The T cell receptor beta chain described here comes from a study of cytomegalovirus exposure and HLA in healthy donors. Study information: A preliminary data release comprised 70 million to 95 million unique TCRs obtained from HLA-typed donors.

This PCR relied on a set of 60 Vbeta primers and 13 Jbeta primers. Sequenced by immunoSEQ multiplex PCR; TCRdb stores in-frame clones only, minus some. Of roughly 130,000 clones listed, 75% to 85% are singletons. The TCR comes from a man between 25 and 39 years old in good health and CMV-seronegative. The specimen was PBMCs.

The CDR3 reads CASSAPLPITSTDTQYF. For the CDR3, the DNA is TGCGCCAGCAGTGCTCCCTTACCCATTACTAGCACAGATACGCAGTATTTT. The gene calls are TRBV10-1 and TRBJ2-3; D remains unclear. The length of the CDR3 is 17 residues. Germline loops: CDR1 WNHNN, CDR2 SYGVQD (reference sequence). V lost 4 bases and J 0 bases, leaving 17 bases between the germline ends.